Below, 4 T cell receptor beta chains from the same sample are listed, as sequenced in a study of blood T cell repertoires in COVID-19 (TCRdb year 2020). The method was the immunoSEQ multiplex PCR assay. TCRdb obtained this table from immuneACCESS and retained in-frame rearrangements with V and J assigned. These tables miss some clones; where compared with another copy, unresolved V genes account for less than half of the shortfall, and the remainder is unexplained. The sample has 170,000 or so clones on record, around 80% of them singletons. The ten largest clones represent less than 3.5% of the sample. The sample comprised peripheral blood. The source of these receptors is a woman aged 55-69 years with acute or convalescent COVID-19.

In DNA form, the CDR3 reads TGCAGTGCTATAAAGAACACTGAAGCTTTCTTT. Encoded protein: CSAIKNTEAFF. The V call is TRBV20-1, the J call TRBJ1-1; D unclear. The CDR3 totals 11 residues. V dropped 4 bases and J dropped 1 base, with 4 bases sitting between them. CDR1 is DFQATT and CDR2 is SNEGSKA in the germline V gene (reference sequence).

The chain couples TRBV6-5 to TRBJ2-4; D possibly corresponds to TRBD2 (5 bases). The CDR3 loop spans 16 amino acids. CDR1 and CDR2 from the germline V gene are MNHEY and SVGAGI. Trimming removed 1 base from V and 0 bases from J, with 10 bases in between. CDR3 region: CASSYFRTLAKNIQYF. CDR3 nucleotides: TGTGCCAGCAGTTACTTCCGGACTCTAGCCAAAAACATTCAGTACTTC.

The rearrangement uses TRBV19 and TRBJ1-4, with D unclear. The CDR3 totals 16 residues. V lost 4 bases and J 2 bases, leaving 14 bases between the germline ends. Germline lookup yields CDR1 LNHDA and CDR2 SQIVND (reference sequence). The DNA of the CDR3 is TGTGCCAGTAGTACATCCGGAGGACCGACTAATGAAAAACTGTTTTTT. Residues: CASSTSGGPTNEKLFF.

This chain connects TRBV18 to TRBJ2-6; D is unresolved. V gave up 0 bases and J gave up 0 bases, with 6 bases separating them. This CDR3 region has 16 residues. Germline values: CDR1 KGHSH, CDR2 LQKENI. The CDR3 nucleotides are TGTGCCAGCTCACCACCGAGAACCTCTGGGGCCAACGTCCTGACTTTC. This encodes CASSPPRTSGANVLTF.